This T cell receptor (beta chain) was retrieved from a study of a mutant IDH1 vaccine in newly diagnosed glioma. Across the whole study: Patients under treatment included around 60% males and around 38% females and had a mean age of around 40 years. Radiotherapy, temozolomide, or both had been given previously, and both were given to most.

The V gene's germline CDR1 is SGHRS and CDR2 YFSETQ. The CDR3 contains 17 residues. V shed 1 base and J shed 1 base, with 17 bases lying between them. This sample's time point: week 23, last vaccination. It was 300 ug of mutant IDH1 20-mer peptide that made up each vaccine dose, given with topical imiquimod. Comments on this clone: Its antigen remains unidentified.

Repertoires were generated with immunoSEQ multiplex PCR, while TCRdb's copy carries only in-frame clones and drops some. The sample records about 56,000 clones, about 89% being singletons. The chain links TRBV5-1 to TRBJ1-2, with D perhaps matching TRBD1 (6 bases). The sequence was obtained from a man in his forties with glioma. Sequencing used PBMCs, obtained from a glioma patient whose treatment included an IDH1 peptide vaccine. CDR3 sequence: CASSLSPGTSFNYGYTF. In nucleotides, the CDR3 is TGCGCCAGCAGCTTGTCCCCCGGGACAAGTTTTAACTATGGCTACACCTTC.